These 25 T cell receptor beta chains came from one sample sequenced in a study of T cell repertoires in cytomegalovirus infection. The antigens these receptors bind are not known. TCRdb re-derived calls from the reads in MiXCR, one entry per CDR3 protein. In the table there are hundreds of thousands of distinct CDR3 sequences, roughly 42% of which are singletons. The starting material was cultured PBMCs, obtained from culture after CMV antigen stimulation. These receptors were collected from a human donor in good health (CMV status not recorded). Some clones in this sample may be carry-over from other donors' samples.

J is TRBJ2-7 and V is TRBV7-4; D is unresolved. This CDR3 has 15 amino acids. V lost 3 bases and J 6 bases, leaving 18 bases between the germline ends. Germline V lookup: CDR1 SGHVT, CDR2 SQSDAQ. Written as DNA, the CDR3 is TGTGCCAGCAGCTTTGGCCGATTCCAGTCGTCCGAGCAGTACTTC. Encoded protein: CASSFGRFQSSEQYF.

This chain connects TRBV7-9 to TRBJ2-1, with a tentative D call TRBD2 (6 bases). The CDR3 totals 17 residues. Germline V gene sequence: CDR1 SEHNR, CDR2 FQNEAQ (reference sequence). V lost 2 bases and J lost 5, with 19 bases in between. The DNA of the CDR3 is TGTGCCAGCAGCTTATATTTGCGGGGCAAATGGAACAATGAGCAGTTCTTC. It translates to CASSLYLRGKWNNEQFF.

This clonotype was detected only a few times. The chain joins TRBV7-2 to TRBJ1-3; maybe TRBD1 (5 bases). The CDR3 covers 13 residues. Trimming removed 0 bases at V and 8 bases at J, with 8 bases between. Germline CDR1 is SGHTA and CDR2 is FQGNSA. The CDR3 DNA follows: TGTGCCAGCAGCTTAGCCAGGGCGGACACCATATATTTT. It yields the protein CASSLARADTIYF.

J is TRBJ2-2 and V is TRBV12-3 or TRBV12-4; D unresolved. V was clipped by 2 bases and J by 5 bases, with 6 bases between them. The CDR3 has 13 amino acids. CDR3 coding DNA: TGTGCCAGCAGTTTAAGGATTACCGGGGAGCTGTTTTTT. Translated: CASSLRITGELFF.

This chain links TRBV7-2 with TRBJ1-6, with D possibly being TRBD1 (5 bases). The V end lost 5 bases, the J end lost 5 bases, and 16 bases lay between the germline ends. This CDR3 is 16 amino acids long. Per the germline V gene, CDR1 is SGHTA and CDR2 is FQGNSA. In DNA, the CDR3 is TGTGCCAGCAGCGACAGAATAAAGAGGGATAATTCACCCCTCCACTTT. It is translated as CASSDRIKRDNSPLHF.

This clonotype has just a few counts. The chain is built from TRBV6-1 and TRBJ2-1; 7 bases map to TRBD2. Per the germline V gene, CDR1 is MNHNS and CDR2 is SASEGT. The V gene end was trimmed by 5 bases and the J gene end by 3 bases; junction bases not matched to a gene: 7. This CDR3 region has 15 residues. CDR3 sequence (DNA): TGTGCCAGCAGTTACCTGGGGGGGGGCTACAATGAGCAGTTCTTC. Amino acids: CASSYLGGGYNEQFF.

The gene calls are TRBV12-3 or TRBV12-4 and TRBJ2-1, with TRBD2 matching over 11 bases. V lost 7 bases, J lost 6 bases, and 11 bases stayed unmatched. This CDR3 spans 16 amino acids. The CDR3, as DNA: TGTGCCAGCAAACTCGGCCAGGGGACTAGCGGCAATGAGCAGTTCTTC. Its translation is CASKLGQGTSGNEQFF.

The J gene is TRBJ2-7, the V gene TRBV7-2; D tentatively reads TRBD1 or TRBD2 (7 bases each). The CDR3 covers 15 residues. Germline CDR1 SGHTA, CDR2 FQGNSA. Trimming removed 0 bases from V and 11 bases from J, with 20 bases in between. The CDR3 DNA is TGTGCCAGCAGCTTAGCCGACCAGGGGGGGTTTCGAGAGTACTTC. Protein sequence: CASSLADQGGFREYF.

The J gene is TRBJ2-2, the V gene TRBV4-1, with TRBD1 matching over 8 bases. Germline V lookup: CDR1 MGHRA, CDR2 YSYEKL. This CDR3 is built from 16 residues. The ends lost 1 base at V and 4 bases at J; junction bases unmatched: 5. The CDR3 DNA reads TGCGCCAGCAGCCAAGGGACAGGGTTTAGCACCGGGGAGCTGTTTTTT. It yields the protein CASSQGTGFSTGELFF.

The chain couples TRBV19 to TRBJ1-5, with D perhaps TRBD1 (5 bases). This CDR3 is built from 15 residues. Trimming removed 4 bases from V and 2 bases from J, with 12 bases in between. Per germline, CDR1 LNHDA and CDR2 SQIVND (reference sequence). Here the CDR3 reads CASSTGSRGNQPQHF. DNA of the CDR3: TGTGCCAGTAGTACAGGGTCGAGGGGCAATCAGCCCCAGCATTTT.

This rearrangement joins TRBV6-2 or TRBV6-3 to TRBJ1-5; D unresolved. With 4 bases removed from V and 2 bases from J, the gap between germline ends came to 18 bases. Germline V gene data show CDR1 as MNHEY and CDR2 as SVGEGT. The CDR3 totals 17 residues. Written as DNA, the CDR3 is TGTGCCAGCAGTTTGCCAGTCCAGGAATTGGGCAATCAGCCCCAGCATTTT. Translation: CASSLPVQELGNQPQHF.

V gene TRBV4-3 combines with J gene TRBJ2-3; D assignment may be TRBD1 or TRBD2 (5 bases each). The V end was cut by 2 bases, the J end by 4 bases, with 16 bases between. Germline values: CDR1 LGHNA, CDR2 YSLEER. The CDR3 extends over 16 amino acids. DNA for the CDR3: TGCGCCAGCAGCCAACAGGGTCCGGGAAGGGCAGATACGCAGTATTTT. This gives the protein CASSQQGPGRADTQYF.

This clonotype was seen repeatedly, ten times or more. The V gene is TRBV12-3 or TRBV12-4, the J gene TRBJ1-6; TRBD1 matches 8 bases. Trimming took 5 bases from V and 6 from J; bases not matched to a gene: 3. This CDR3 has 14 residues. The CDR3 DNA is TGTGCCAGCAGTCCCGGACAGGGTAATTCACCCCTCCACTTT. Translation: CASSPGQGNSPLHF.

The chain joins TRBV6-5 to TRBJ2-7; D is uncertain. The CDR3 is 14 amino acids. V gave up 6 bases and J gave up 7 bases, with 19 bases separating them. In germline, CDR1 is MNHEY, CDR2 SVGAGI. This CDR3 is CASRRGIGAVEQYF. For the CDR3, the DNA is TGTGCCAGCAGGCGCGGAATCGGAGCTGTTGAGCAGTACTTC.

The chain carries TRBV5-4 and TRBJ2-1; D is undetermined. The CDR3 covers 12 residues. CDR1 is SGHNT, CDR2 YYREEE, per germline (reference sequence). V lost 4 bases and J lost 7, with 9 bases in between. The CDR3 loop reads CASSPQNNEQFF. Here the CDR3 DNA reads TGTGCCAGCAGCCCCCAGAATAATGAGCAGTTCTTC.

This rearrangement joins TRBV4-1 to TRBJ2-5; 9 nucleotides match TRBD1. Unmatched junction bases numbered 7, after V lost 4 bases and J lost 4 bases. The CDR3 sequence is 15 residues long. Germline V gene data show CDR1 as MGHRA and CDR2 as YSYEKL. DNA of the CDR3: TGCGCCAGCAGCCGGACACCGACAGGGGGAGAGACCCAGTACTTC. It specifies CASSRTPTGGETQYF.

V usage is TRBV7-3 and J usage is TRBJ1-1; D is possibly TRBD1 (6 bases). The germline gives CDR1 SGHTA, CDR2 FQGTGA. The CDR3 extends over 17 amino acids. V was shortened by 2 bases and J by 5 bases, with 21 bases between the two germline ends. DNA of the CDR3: TGTGCCAGCAGCTTATGGGGAGAGGGGGTCACAAAAACTGAAGCTTTCTTT. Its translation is CASSLWGEGVTKTEAFF.

CDR3 sequence reads: CASSQGGQQYF. The CDR3 coding sequence is TGTGCCAGCAGCCAAGGGGGGCAGCAGTACTTC. The chain joins TRBV4-2 to TRBJ2-7, with a weak D call TRBD1 (6 bases). The length of the CDR3 is 11 residues. Germline V gene data show CDR1 as LGHNA and CDR2 as YNFKEQ. V dropped 1 base and J dropped 8 bases, with 6 bases sitting between them.

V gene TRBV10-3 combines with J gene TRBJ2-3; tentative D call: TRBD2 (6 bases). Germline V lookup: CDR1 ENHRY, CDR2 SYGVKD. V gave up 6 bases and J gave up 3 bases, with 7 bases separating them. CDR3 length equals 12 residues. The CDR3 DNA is TGTGCCATCAGGGGGACTACAGATACGCAGTATTTT. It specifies CAIRGTTDTQYF.

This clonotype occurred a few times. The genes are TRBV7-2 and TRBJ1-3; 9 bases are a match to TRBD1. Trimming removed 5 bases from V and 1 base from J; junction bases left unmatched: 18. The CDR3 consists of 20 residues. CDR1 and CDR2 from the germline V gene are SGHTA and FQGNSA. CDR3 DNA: TGTGCCAGCAGCCCCCAGTTCGTGACAGGGGGTTTACCGTCTGGAAACACCATATATTTT. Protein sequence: CASSPQFVTGGLPSGNTIYF.

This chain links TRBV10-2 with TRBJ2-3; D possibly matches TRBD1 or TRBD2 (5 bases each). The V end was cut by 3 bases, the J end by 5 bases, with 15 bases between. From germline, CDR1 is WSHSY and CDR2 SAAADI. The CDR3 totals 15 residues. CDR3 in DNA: TGCGCCAGCAGTGACGGGACCCCTACGATAGATACGCAGTATTTT. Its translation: CASSDGTPTIDTQYF.

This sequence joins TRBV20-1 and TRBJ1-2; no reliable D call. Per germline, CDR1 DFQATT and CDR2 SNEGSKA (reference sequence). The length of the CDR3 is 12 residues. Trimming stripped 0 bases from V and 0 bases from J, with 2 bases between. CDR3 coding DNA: TGCAGTGCTAGAGACCCTAACTATGGCTACACCTTC. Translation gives CSARDPNYGYTF.

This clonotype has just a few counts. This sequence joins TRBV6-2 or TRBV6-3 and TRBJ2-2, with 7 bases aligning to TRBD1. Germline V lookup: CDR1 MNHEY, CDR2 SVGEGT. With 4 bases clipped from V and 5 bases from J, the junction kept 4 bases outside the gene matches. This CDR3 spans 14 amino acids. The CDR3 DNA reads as TGTGCCAGCAGTTCCCGGGGACAGACCGGGGAGCTGTTTTTT. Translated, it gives CASSSRGQTGELFF.

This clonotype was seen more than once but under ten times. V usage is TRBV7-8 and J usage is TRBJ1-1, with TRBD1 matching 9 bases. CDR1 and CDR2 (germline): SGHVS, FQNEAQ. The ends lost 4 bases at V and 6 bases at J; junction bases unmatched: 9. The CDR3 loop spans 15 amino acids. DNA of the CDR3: TGTGCCAGCAGCTCCCAGACAAGGACAGGGGCTGAAGCTTTCTTT. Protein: CASSSQTRTGAEAFF.

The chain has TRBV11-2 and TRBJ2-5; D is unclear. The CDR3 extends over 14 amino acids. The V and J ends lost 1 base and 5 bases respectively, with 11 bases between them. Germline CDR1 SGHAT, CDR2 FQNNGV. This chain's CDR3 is CASSLVGITETQYF. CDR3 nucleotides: TGTGCCAGCAGCTTAGTAGGGATCACGGAGACCCAGTACTTC.